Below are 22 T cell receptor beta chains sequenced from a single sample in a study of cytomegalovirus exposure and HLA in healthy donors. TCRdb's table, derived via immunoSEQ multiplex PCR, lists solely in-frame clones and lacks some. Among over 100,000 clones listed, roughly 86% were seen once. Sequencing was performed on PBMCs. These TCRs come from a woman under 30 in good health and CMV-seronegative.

The CDR3 here is CAIRQFMENQPQHF. The CDR3, as DNA: TGTGCCATAAGACAGTTCATGGAGAATCAGCCCCAGCATTTT. The chain links TRBV6-1 to TRBJ1-5; TRBD1 might be the D (5 bases). The CDR3 length is 14 residues. Looked up from germline, CDR1 is MNHNS and CDR2 is SASEGT. V was shortened by 10 bases and J by 4 bases, with 17 bases between the two germline ends.

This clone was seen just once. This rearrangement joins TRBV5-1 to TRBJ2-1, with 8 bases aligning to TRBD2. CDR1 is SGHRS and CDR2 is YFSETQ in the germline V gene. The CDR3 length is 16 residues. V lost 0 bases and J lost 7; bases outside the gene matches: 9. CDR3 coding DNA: TGCGCCAGCAGCTTGGCCGGATTAGCGGGGATAAATGAGCAGTTCTTC. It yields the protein CASSLAGLAGINEQFF.

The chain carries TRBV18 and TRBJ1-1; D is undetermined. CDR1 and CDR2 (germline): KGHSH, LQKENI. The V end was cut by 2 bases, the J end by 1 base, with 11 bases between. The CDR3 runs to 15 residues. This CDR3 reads CASSPGDGKNTEAFF. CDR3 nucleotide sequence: TGTGCCAGCTCACCAGGAGACGGGAAGAACACTGAAGCTTTCTTT. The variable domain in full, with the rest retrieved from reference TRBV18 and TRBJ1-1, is NAGVMQNPRHLVRRRGQEARLRCSPMKGHSHVYWYRQLPEEGLKFMVYLQKENIIDESGMPKERFSAEFPKEGPSILRIQQVVRGDSAAYFCASSPGDGKNTEAFFGQGTRLTVV.

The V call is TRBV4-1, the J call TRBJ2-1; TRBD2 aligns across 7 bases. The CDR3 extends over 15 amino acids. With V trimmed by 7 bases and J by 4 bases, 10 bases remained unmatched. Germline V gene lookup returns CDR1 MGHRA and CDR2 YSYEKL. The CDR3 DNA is TGCGCCAGCACCCCAGTGCTAGCGGATTACAATGAGCAGTTCTTC. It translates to CASTPVLADYNEQFF.

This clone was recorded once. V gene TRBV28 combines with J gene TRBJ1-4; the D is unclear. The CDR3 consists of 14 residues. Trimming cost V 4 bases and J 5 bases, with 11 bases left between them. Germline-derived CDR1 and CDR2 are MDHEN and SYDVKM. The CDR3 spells CASSSGVSNEKLFF. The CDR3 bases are TGTGCCAGCAGTTCCGGGGTGTCGAATGAAAAACTGTTTTTT.

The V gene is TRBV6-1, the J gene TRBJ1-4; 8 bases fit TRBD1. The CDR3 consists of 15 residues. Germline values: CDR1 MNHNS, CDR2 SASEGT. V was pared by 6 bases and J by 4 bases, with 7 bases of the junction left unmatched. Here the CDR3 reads CASSETGALNEKLFF. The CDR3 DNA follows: TGTGCCAGCAGCGAGACAGGGGCCCTTAATGAAAAACTGTTTTTT.

The CDR3, as DNA: TGTGCCAGCTCAAACCAGGGGAACACCATATATTTT. It encodes CASSNQGNTIYF. V usage is TRBV7-9 and J usage is TRBJ1-3; tentatively, D is TRBD1 (6 bases). Trimming left V 8 bases short and J 7 bases short, with 12 bases between. CDR3 size: 12 residues. Germline lookup yields CDR1 SEHNR and CDR2 FQNEAQ (reference sequence).

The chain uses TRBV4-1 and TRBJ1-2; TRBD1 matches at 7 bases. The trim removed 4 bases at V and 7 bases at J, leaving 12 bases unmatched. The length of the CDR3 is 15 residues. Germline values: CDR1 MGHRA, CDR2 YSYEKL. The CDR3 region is CASSPAGQQGRGYTF. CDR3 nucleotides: TGCGCCAGCAGCCCGGCGGGACAGCAGGGCCGTGGCTACACCTTC.

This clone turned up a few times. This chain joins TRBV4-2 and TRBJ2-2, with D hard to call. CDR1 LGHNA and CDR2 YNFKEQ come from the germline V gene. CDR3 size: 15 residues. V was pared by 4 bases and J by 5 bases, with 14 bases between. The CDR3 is CASSPMFTDTGELFF. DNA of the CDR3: TGTGCCAGCAGCCCGATGTTCACAGATACCGGGGAGCTGTTTTTT.

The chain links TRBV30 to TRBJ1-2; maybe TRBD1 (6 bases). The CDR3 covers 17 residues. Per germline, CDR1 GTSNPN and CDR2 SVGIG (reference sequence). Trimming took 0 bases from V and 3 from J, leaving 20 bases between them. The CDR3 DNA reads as TGTGCCTGGAGTGTACTTAGCACGAGTGGGGGCCACTATGGCTACACCTTC. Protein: CAWSVLSTSGGHYGYTF. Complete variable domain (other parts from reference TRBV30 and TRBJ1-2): SQTIHQWPATLVQPVGSPLSLECTVEGTSNPNLYWYRQAAGRGLQLLFYSVGIGQISSEVPQNLSASRPQDRQFILSSKKLLLSDSGFYLCAWSVLSTSGGHYGYTFGSGTRLTVV.

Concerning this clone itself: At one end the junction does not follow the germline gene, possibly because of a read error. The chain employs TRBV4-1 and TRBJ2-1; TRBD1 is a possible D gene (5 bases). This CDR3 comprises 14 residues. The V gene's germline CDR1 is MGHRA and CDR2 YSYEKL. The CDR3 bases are TGCGCCAGCAGCCAAGATGGCAGGGCCAATGGGCAGTTCTTC. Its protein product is CASSQDGRANGQFF.

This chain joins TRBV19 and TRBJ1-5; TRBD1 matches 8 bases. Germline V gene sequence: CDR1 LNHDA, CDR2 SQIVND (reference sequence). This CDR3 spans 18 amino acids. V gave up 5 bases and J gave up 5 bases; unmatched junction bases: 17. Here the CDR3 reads CASSFRDRSTLSDQPQHF. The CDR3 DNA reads TGTGCCAGTAGTTTCCGGGACAGGTCAACTTTGAGCGATCAGCCCCAGCATTTT.

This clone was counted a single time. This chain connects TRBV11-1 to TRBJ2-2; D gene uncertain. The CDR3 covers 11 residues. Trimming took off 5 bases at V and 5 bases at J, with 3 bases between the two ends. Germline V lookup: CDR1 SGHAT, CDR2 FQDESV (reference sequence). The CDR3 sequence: CASSLTGELFF. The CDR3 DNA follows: TGTGCCAGCAGCCTGACCGGGGAGCTGTTTTTT. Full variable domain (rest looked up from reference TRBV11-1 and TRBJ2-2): EAEVAQSPRYKITEKSQAVAFWCDPISGHATLYWYRQILGQGPELLVQFQDESVVDDSQLPKDRFSAERLKGVDSTLKIQPAELGDSAMYLCASSLTGELFFGEGSRLTVL.

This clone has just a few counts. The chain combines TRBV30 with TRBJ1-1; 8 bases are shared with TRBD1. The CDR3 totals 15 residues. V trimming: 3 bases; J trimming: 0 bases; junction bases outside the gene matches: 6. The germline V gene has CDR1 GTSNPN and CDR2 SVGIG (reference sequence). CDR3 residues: CAWRQGDGMNTEAFF. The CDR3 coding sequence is TGTGCCTGGAGACAGGGGGATGGAATGAACACTGAAGCTTTCTTT.

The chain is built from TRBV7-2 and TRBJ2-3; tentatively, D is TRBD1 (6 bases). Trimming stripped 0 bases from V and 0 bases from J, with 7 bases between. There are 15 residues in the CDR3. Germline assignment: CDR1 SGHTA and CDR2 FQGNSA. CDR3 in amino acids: CASSLAQGSTDTQYF. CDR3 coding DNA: TGTGCCAGCAGCTTAGCACAGGGAAGCACAGATACGCAGTATTTT.

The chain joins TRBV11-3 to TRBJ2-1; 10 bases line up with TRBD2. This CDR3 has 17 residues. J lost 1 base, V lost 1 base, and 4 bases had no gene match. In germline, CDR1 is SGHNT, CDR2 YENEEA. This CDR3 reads CASSLGVAGGSYNEQFF. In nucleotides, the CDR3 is TGTGCCAGCAGCTTAGGTGTAGCGGGGGGTTCCTACAATGAGCAGTTCTTC.

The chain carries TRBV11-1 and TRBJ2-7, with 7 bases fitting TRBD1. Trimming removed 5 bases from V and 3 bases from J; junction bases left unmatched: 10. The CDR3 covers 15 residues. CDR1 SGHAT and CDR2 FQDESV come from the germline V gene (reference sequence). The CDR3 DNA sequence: TGTGCCAGCAGCCTGTACCCGGGACAGAGCTACGAGCAGTACTTC. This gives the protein CASSLYPGQSYEQYF.

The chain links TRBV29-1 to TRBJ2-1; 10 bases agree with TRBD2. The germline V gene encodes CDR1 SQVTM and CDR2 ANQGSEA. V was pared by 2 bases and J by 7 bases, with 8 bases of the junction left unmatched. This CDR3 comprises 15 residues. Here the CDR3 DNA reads TGCAGCGTTGAACAACTAGCGGGAATAGGAAATGAGCAGTTCTTC. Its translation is CSVEQLAGIGNEQFF.

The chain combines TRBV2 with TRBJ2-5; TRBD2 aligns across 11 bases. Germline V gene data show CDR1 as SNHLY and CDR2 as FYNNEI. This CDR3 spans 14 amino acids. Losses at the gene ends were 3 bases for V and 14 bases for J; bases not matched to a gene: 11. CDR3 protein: CASSDWLAGGHLYF. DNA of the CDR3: TGTGCCAGCAGTGATTGGTTAGCGGGAGGGCACCTCTACTTC. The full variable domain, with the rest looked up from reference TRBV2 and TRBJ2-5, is EPEVTQTPSHQVTQMGQEVILRCVPISNHLYFYWYRQILGQKVEFLVSFYNNEISEKSEIFDDQFSVERPDGSNFTLKIRSTKLEDSAMYFCASSDWLAGGHLYFGPGTRLLVL.

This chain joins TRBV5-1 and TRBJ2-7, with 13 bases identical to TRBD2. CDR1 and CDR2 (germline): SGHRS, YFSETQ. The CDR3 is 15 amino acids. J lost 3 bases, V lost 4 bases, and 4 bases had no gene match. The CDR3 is CASSPGTSGDYEQYF. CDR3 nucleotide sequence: TGCGCCAGCAGCCCGGGGACTAGCGGGGACTACGAGCAGTACTTC.

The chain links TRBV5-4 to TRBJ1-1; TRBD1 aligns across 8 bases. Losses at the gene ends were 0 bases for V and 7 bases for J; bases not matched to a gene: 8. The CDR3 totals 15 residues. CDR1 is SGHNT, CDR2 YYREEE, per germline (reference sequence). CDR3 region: CASSLVGQGADEAFF. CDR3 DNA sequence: TGTGCCAGCAGCTTGGTGGGGCAGGGGGCAGATGAAGCTTTCTTT.

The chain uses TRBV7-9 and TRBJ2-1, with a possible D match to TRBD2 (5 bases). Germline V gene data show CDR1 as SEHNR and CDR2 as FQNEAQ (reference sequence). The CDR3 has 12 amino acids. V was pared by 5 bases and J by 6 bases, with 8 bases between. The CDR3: CASSPGINEQFF. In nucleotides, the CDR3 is TGTGCCAGCAGCCCCGGGATCAATGAGCAGTTCTTC.